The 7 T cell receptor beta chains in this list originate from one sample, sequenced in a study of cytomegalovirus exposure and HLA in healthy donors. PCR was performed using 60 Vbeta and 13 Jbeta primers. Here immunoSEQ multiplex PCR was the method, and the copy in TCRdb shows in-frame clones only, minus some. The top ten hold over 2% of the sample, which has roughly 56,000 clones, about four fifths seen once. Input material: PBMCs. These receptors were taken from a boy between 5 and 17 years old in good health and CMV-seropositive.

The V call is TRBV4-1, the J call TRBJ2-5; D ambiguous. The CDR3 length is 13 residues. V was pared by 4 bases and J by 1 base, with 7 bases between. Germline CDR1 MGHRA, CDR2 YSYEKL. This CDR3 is CASSRARQETQYF. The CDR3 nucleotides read TGCGCCAGCAGCCGAGCGCGCCAAGAGACCCAGTACTTC.

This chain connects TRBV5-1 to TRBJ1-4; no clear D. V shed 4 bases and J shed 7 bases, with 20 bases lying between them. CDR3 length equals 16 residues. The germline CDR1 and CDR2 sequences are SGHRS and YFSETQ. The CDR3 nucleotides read TGCGCCAGCAGCCTAGAATCTGGAGGTTTTTCTGAAAAACTGTTTTTT. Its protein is CASSLESGGFSEKLFF.

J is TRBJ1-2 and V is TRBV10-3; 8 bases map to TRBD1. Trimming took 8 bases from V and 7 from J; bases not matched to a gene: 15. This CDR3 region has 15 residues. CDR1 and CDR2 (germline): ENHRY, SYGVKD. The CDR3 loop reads CAIAITGGGGSGYTF. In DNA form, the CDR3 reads TGTGCCATCGCGATAACAGGGGGGGGAGGTAGTGGCTACACCTTC.

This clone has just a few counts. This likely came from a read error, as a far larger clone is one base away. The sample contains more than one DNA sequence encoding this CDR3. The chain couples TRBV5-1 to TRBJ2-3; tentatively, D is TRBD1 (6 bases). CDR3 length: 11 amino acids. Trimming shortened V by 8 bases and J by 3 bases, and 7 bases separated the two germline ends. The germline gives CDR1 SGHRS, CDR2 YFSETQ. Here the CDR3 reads CASQGTDTQYF. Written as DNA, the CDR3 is TGCGCCAGTCAGGGGACAGATACGCAGTATTTT.

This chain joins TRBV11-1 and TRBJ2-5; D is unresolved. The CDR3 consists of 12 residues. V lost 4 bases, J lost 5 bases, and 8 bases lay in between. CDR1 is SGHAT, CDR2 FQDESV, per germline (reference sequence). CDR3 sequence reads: CASSSTPETQYF. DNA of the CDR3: TGTGCCAGCAGCTCCACACCCGAGACCCAGTACTTC.

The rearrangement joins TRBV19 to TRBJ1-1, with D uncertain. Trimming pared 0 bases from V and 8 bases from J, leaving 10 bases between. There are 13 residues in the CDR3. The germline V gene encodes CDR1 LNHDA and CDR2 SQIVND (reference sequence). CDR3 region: CASSIDLFSEAFF. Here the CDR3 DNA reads TGTGCCAGTAGTATAGACCTGTTTTCCGAAGCTTTCTTT.

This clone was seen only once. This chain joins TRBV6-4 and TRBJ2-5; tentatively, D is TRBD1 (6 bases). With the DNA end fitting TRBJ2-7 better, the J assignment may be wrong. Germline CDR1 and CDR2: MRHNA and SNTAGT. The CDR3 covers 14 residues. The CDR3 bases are TGTGCCAGACGTACAGGGCAGGTCTCCTACGAGCAGTACTTC. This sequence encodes CARRTGQVSYEQYF.